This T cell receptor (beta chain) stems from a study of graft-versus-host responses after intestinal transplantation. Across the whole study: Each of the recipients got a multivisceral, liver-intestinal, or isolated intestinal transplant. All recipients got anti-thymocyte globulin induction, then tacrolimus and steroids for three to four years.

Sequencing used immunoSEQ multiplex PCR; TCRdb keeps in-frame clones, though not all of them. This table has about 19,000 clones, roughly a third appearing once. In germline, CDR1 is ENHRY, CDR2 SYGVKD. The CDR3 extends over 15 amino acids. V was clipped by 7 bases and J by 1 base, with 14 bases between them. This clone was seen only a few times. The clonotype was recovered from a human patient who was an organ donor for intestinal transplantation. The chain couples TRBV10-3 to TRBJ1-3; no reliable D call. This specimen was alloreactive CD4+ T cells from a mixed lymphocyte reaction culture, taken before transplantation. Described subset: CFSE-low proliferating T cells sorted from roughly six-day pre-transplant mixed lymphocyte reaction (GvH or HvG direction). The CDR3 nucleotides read TGTGCCATCAACCTTCTCAGGCCTTCTGGAAACACCATATATTTT. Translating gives CAINLLRPSGNTIYF.